These T cell receptor beta chains were read from a single sample in a study of radiotherapy plus CTLA-4 blockade in lung cancer. Sequencing was performed with immunoSEQ multiplex PCR; in TCRdb, only in-frame clones are kept and a portion is missing. The data hold some 96,000 clones, with around 90% observed a single time. The sample consisted of peripheral blood, taken from a patient treated with radiotherapy plus ipilimumab. The receptor set was obtained from a human donor with non-small cell lung cancer that progressed on radiotherapy plus ipilimumab. CDR3s include the opening cysteine and the closing phenylalanine or tryptophan. A D gene is named only where the DNA matches it firmly. Not all rows give a size; the values are once, few, many and, for expanded clones, a class.

v_call	clone_size	d_call	j_call	cdr3_nt	cdr3_aa
TRBV7-8	.	.	TRBJ1-2	TGTGCCAGCAGCTTGGACCGAATCCTAAACTATGGCTACACCTTC	CASSLDRILNYGYTF
TRBV5-1	.	.	TRBJ1-4	TGCGCCAGCAGCTTGGGAGCAGGGCGAGGTGAAAAACTGTTTTTT	CASSLGAGRGEKLFF
TRBV6-1	.	TRBD2	TRBJ2-7	TGTGCCAGCACCCTTAGCGGGAGCTCCTACGAGCAGTACTTC	CASTLSGSSYEQYF
TRBV18	once	TRBD1	TRBJ2-3	TGTGCCAGCTCACCACAGGGACAGGGCCTGGATACGCAGTATTTT	CASSPQGQGLDTQYF
TRBV9	.	TRBD1	TRBJ1-4	TGTGCCAGCAGCTCATCCGGGACAGCGAATGAAAAACTGTTTTTT	CASSSSGTANEKLFF
TRBV29-1	.	.	TRBJ2-5	TGCAGCGTTAGAGGGGGGGCAGAGACCCAGTACTTC	CSVRGGAETQYF
TRBV2	once	TRBD2	TRBJ2-1	TGTGCCAGCAGTGATCGAGCGGGGTACAATGAGCAGTTCTTC	CASSDRAGYNEQFF
TRBV5-4	.	TRBD1	TRBJ1-2	TGTGCCAGCAGATACGGACAGGGTAACTATGGCTACACCTTC	CASRYGQGNYGYTF
TRBV6-6	.	.	TRBJ2-3	TGTGCCAGCAGTTATACCAGCGGGCGCACAGATACGCAGTATTTT	CASSYTSGRTDTQYF
TRBV5-6	.	TRBD2	TRBJ2-7	TGTGCCAGCAGCCGAACCGCTAGCGGGAGGGCCAACGAGCAGTACTTC	CASSRTASGRANEQYF